One T cell receptor (beta chain) is described in this entry. What it binds is unknown. Multiplex PCR with BIOMED2 TRB-A/B primer pools amplified TRB rearrangements. MiXCR, run by TCRdb on the multiplex PCR reads, gives a single entry per CDR3 protein. The sample has 18,000 or so distinct CDR3 sequences; 36% are singletons. The CDR3 covers 15 residues. Germline V lookup: CDR1 SEHNR, CDR2 FQNEAQ (reference sequence). With V trimmed by 5 bases and J by 7 bases, 10 bases remained unmatched. These data belong to a study of T and B cells in COVID-19 patients. Study summary: Critical illness requiring mechanical ventilation or extracorporeal membrane oxygenation affected about 60% of the 20 active-infection patients. In the active-infection cohort, about 90% of the roughly 20 patients had comorbidities linked to unfavorable COVID-19 outcome.

Study conclusions and caveats: Few blood samples existed from mildly ill patients during symptoms or early in severe cases. Active COVID-19 showed highly clonal TRB repertoires; recovery showed diversity and richness above healthy donors.

Each TRB amplification used roughly 230-550 ng of genomic DNA from blood. The TCR comes from a human donor with active COVID-19. Sequencing was performed on blood. The chain is built from TRBV7-9 and TRBJ1-4; 7 nucleotides agree with TRBD1. In nucleotides, the CDR3 is TGTGCCAGCAGCGACAGGAGGGGGCGAAGTGAAAAACTGTTTTTT. Protein product: CASSDRRGRSEKLFF.